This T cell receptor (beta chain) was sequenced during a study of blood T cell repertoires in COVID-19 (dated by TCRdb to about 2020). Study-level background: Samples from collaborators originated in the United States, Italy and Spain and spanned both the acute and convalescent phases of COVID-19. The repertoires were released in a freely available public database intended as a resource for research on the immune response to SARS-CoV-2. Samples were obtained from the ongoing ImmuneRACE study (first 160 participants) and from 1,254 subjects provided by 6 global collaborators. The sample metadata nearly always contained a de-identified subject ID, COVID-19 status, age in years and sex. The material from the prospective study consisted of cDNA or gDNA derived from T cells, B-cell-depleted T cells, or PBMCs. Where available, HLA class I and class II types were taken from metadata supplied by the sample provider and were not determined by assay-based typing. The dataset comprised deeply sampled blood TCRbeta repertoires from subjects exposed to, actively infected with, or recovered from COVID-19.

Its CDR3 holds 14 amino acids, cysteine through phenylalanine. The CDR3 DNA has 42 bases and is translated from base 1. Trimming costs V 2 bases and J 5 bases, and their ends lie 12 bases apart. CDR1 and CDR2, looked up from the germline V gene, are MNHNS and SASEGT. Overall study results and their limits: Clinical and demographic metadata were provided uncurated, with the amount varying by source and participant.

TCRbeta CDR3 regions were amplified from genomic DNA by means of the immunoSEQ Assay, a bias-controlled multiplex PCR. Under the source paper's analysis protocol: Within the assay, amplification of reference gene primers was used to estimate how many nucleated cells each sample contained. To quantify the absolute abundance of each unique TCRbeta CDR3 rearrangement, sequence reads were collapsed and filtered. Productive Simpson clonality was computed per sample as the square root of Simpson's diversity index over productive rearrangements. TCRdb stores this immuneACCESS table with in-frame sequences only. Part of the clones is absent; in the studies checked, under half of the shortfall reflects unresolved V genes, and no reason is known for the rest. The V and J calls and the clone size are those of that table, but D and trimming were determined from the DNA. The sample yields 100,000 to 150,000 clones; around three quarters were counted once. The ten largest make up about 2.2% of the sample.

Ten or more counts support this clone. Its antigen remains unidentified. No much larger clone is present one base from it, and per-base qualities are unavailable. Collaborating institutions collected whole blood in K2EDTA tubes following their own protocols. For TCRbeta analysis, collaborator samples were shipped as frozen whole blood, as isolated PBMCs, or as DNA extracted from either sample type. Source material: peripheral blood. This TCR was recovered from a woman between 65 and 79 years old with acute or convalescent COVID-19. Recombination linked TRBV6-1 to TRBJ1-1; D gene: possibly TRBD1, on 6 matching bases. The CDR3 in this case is CASSENQGYTEAFF. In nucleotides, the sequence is TGTGCCAGCAGTGAAAATCAGGGGTATACTGAAGCTTTCTTT.